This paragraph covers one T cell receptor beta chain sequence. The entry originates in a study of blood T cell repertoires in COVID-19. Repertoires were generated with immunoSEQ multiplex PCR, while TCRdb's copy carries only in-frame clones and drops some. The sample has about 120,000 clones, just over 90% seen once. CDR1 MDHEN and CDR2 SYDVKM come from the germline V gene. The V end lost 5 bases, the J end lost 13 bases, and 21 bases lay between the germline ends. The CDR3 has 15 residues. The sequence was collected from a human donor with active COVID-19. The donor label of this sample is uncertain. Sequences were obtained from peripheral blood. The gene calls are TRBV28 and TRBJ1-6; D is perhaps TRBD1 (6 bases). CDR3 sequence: CASSNRERGRDPLHF. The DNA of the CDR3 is TGTGCCAGCAGTAACAGGGAAAGGGGAAGGGATCCCCTCCACTTT.